A selection of T cell receptor beta chains follows, all from one sample in a study of T cell repertoires in cytomegalovirus infection. MiXCR, applied by TCRdb to the reads, yields one record per CDR3 protein. The sample gives 150,000 to 200,000 distinct CDR3 sequences, roughly 9% of which show up once; about 4.6% is in the top ten. The sample consisted of PBMCs. Receptors originate from a human donor in good health (CMV status not recorded). Some clones in this sample may be carry-over from other donors' samples. The CDR3 runs from the conserved cysteine through the conserved F or W. The D gene is left open where the match is weak. Expanded clones get a size class; other rows say once, few or many, or leave the size out.

J,size,V,D,DNA,CDR3
TRBJ2-5,few,TRBV12-3/TRBV12-4,-,TGTGCCAGCAGGTTTCGGGGAGAGACCCAGTACTTC,CASRFRGETQYF
TRBJ2-1,-,TRBV7-9,-,TGTGCCAGCAGCTTAGCGGGTCTGGGGCAGTTCTTC,CASSLAGLGQFF
TRBJ1-3,-,TRBV20-1,-,TGCAGTGCTAGTAGAGGATCTGGAAACACCATATATTTT,CSASRGSGNTIYF
TRBJ1-5,many,TRBV12-3/TRBV12-4,-,TGTGCCAGCAGGCCGGCGTTCTCCAATCAGCCCCAGCATTTT,CASRPAFSNQPQHF
TRBJ2-7,few,TRBV5-6,TRBD2,TGTGCCAGCAACCCGCGGGGGTCCTCCTACGAGCAGTACTTC,CASNPRGSSYEQYF
TRBJ2-1,-,TRBV7-9,-,TGTGCCAGCAGCTTCGGAGCTGAGCAGTTCTTC,CASSFGAEQFF
TRBJ2-1,many,TRBV20-1,-,TGCAGTGCCGCCGGTCAGGACAGCTACAATGAGCAGTTCTTC,CSAAGQDSYNEQFF
TRBJ2-7,-,TRBV27,TRBD1,TGTGCCAGCAGTAGCCACCCTGGACAGGTAACCTACGAGCAGTACTTC,CASSSHPGQVTYEQYF
TRBJ1-2,many,TRBV7-2,TRBD1,TGTGCCAGCAGCTCCCGGGACAGGGCTGGCTACACCTTC,CASSSRDRAGYTF
TRBJ1-3,-,TRBV7-6,-,TGTGCCAGCAGCTTAGAGCTTCGGACCGCTCCTGGAAACACCATATATTTT,CASSLELRTAPGNTIYF
TRBJ2-3,many,TRBV6-1,TRBD2,TGTGCCAGCAGTTCCCTCCGCGGGAGCGATACGCAGTATTTT,CASSSLRGSDTQYF
TRBJ2-1,many,TRBV28,-,TGTGCCAGCAGTTCCCCCGGAGATAGCTCCTACAATGAGCAGTTCTTC,CASSSPGDSSYNEQFF
TRBJ2-2,few,TRBV29-1,TRBD1,TGCAGCGTTGAAAAGGGACAGGGACGGGAGCTGTTTTTT,CSVEKGQGRELFF
TRBJ2-4,many,TRBV7-2,-,TGTGCCAGCAGCTTAGCTGCTGATTACATTCAGTACTTC,CASSLAADYIQYF
TRBJ2-3,-,TRBV7-2,TRBD2,TGTGCCAGCAGCCCCCAACTAGCGGGAGGTTTAGATACGCAGTATTTT,CASSPQLAGGLDTQYF
TRBJ2-3,-,TRBV6-2/TRBV6-3,-,TGTGCCAGCAGTTACTCCCCCCCAGGACGCAGCACAGATACGCAGTATTTT,CASSYSPPGRSTDTQYF
TRBJ1-1,many,TRBV6-6,-,TGTGCCAGCAGAAACACGAACACTGAAGCTTTCTTT,CASRNTNTEAFF
TRBJ1-2,many,TRBV12-3/TRBV12-4,-,TGTGCCAGCAGTTTAGAGGCGGGGGGGTATGGCTACACCTTC,CASSLEAGGYGYTF
TRBJ1-4,-,TRBV2,TRBD1,TGTGCCAGCAGAGACATGGACAGGGGAACTAATGAAAAACTGTTTTTT,CASRDMDRGTNEKLFF
TRBJ2-1,many,TRBV7-6,-,TGTGCCAGCAGCTTAGGAGACGGGAGAGATAATGAGCAGTTCTTC,CASSLGDGRDNEQFF
TRBJ2-1,-,TRBV2,-,TGTGCCAGCAGAGTATTCGACAATGAGCAGTTCTTC,CASRVFDNEQFF
TRBJ2-3,many,TRBV2,-,TGTGCCAGCGGTGGGGGGAACACAGATACGCAGTATTTT,CASGGGNTDTQYF
TRBJ2-1,-,TRBV29-1,TRBD2,TGCAGCGTTGAAATAGCGGGAGTAAAATACAATGAGCAGTTCTTC,CSVEIAGVKYNEQFF
TRBJ1-1,few,TRBV29-1,-,TGCAGCGTCCAAAGGATCAAGGGGGGTGTTGCTGAAGCTTTCTTT,CSVQRIKGGVAEAFF
TRBJ1-1,many,TRBV7-8,-,TGTGCCAGCAGCCTTGACAGGATGAACACTGAAGCTTTCTTT,CASSLDRMNTEAFF
TRBJ2-4,many,TRBV7-2,TRBD1,TGTGCCAGCAGCTCGGGACAGGGGGCAAACATTCAGTACTTC,CASSSGQGANIQYF
TRBJ2-4,many,TRBV7-2,TRBD2,TGTGCCAGCAGCCAGGGACTAAAAAACATTCAGTACTTC,CASSQGLKNIQYF